These 25 T cell receptor beta chains share one sample of origin, sequenced in a study of CXCR3-negative and CXCR3-positive naive CD8 T cells. Through 5' RACE with UMI labels, the TRB cDNA libraries were prepared. TCRdb processed the 5' RACE reads again and assigns one entry to each CDR3 protein, with no DNA. The data include approximately 40,000 distinct CDR3 sequences; the top ten clones carry approximately 14%. The sequenced sample was memory CD8+ T cells from blood. These receptors all stem from a human donor in good health. Some clones in this sample may be carry-over from other donors' samples.

The V and J genes are TRBV5-1 and TRBJ2-5; TCRdb picks TRBD1, but there is no DNA to check that call. CDR1 SGHRS and CDR2 YFSETQ come from the germline V gene. The CDR3 is 15 residues long. The CDR3 is CASSDRDRIQETQYF.

V usage is TRBV4-1 and J usage is TRBJ2-4; TCRdb reports TRBD2, a call that lacks DNA to check it against. CDR3 length: 12 residues. Germline-derived CDR1 and CDR2 are MGHRA and YSYEKL. The CDR3 spells CASSPAGGIQYF.

The chain is built from TRBV5-6 and TRBJ1-2; TCRdb picks TRBD1, but there is no DNA to check that call. The germline gives CDR1 SGHDT, CDR2 YYEEEE. This CDR3 comprises 15 residues. CDR3 sequence: CASSLGTALIYGYTF.

The V and J genes are TRBV12-3 or TRBV12-4 and TRBJ1-2; lacking DNA, the TRBD1 call made by TCRdb goes unchecked. The CDR3 totals 13 residues. The chain's CDR3 is CASSLGGAYGYTF.

The chain links TRBV6-2 or TRBV6-3 to TRBJ2-4; TCRdb indicates TRBD2, and absent DNA this call remains unverified. The CDR3 is made up of 16 amino acids. CDR1 and CDR2 from the germline V gene are MNHEY and SVGEGT. The CDR3 reads CASSPMVGGGGNIQYF.

The J gene is TRBJ2-5, the V gene TRBV29-1; as DNA is missing, the TRBD2 call by TCRdb cannot be tested. The germline CDR1 and CDR2 sequences are SQVTM and ANQGSEA. CDR3 length: 12 residues. Here the CDR3 reads CSVEGLPETQYF.

The genes are TRBV5-1 and TRBJ2-7. The CDR3 is 12 amino acids. Germline CDR1 is SGHRS and CDR2 is YFSETQ. This chain's CDR3 is CASSLATYEQYF.

V and J are TRBV25-1 and TRBJ1-5; TCRdb outputs TRBD1, but without DNA this stays unchecked. This CDR3 comprises 15 residues. The germline gives CDR1 MGHDK, CDR2 SYGVNS. The CDR3 loop is CASSEFRTGNQPQHF.

The CDR3 loop reads CASSPLRSEQFF. This chain connects TRBV12-3 or TRBV12-4 to TRBJ2-1; the TRBD1 assignment by TCRdb is unverifiable without DNA. CDR3 length: 12 amino acids.

This chain uses TRBV24-1 with TRBJ2-7; absent DNA, TCRdb's TRBD1 call cannot be checked. The CDR3 length is 15 residues. The germline CDR1 and CDR2 sequences are KGHDR and SFDVKD. CDR3 sequence reads: CATSDLGQGSYEQYF.

This chain's CDR3 is CASSQDVQGPYEQYF. The chain combines TRBV4-1 with TRBJ2-7; TCRdb's D gene call, TRBD1, goes unchecked for lack of DNA. The CDR3 covers 15 residues. Germline assignment: CDR1 MGHRA and CDR2 YSYEKL.

This sequence joins TRBV28 and TRBJ2-1. This CDR3 comprises 16 residues. Germline V gene sequence: CDR1 MDHEN, CDR2 SYDVKM. CDR3: CASSLVASLWYNEQFF.

The rearrangement joins TRBV11-3 to TRBJ2-1; lacking DNA, the TRBD2 call made by TCRdb goes unchecked. Germline CDR1 reads SGHNT; CDR2 reads YENEEA. The CDR3 is made up of 17 amino acids. The CDR3 region is CASSLEPLAGGSNEQFF.

The V and J genes are TRBV29-1 and TRBJ2-7. The CDR3 covers 13 residues. Per the germline V gene, CDR1 is SQVTM and CDR2 is ANQGSEA. Here the CDR3 reads CSVKVSSSYEQYF.

This chain joins TRBV29-1 and TRBJ1-4; as DNA is missing, the TRBD1 call by TCRdb cannot be tested. Germline lookup yields CDR1 SQVTM and CDR2 ANQGSEA. This CDR3 contains 16 residues. CDR3 sequence: CSVEAGRGGGNEKLFF.

This chain joins TRBV7-9 and TRBJ2-1; TCRdb indicates TRBD1, and absent DNA this call remains unverified. The CDR3 runs to 13 residues. CDR1 is SEHNR, CDR2 FQNEAQ, per germline (reference sequence). The CDR3 loop reads CASSPSGGYEQFF. Combining the CDR3 with reference TRBV7-9 and TRBJ2-1 gives the whole variable domain DTGVSQNPRHKITKRGQNVTFRCDPISEHNRLYWYRQTLGQGPEFLTYFQNEAQLEKSRLLSDRFSAERPKGSFSTLEIQRTEQGDSAMYLCASSPSGGYEQFFGPGTRLTVL.

The chain couples TRBV28 to TRBJ2-7; the D call from TCRdb, TRBD1, cannot be confirmed without DNA. CDR1 is MDHEN, CDR2 SYDVKM, per germline. The CDR3 is 14 residues long. The CDR3 sequence: CASRPTGPSYEQYF.

The rearrangement joins TRBV28 to TRBJ1-2. The CDR3 is made up of 13 amino acids. CDR1 and CDR2 from the germline V gene are MDHEN and SYDVKM. CDR3 residues: CASSFVESHGYTF.

V is TRBV27 and J is TRBJ2-3. The CDR3 contains 15 residues. The V gene's germline CDR1 is MNHEY and CDR2 SMNVEV (reference sequence). The CDR3 region is CASSLIGSGTDTQYF.

J is TRBJ2-2 and V is TRBV29-1. The V gene's germline CDR1 is SQVTM and CDR2 ANQGSEA. The CDR3 spans 15 residues. The CDR3 reads CSVPSSFTNTGELFF.

The chain couples TRBV14 to TRBJ1-1; absent DNA, TCRdb's TRBD1 call cannot be checked. Germline V CDR1 and CDR2: SGHDN, FVKESK. CDR3 length equals 17 residues. The CDR3 loop is CASSQGRPGGTDTEAFF.

The chain links TRBV6-2 or TRBV6-3 to TRBJ1-1; TCRdb selects TRBD1, and the lack of DNA leaves this call unchecked. This CDR3 comprises 12 residues. CDR1 and CDR2 from the germline V gene are MNHEY and SVGEGT. The CDR3 here is CASSPPPAEAFF.

The V and J genes are TRBV7-2 and TRBJ1-1. The CDR3 covers 12 residues. Germline CDR1 is SGHTA and CDR2 is FQGNSA. The CDR3 is CASSQTKTEAFF.

This chain links TRBV19 with TRBJ2-7; TCRdb's D call, TRBD1, is unchecked because there is no DNA. The CDR3 length is 14 residues. CDR1 is LNHDA and CDR2 is SQIVND in the germline V gene (reference sequence). The CDR3: CASRFRQGSYEQYF.

The CDR3 sequence is CASTATYQETQYF. The V and J genes are TRBV7-9 and TRBJ2-5. The germline gives CDR1 SEHNR, CDR2 FQNEAQ (reference sequence). The CDR3 has 13 residues.